One sample yielded the 21 T cell receptor beta chains listed below, sequenced in a study of cytomegalovirus exposure and HLA in healthy donors. Assay: immunoSEQ multiplex PCR; the TCRdb copy retains only in-frame clones and omits some. The table includes about 260,000 clones, 90% detected once. Sequencing was carried out using PBMCs. These receptors were taken from a woman in her 30s in good health and CMV-seronegative.

This sequence joins TRBV5-4 and TRBJ2-7; tentative D call: TRBD1 (5 bases). V was pared by 2 bases and J by 5 bases, with 11 bases between. The germline gives CDR1 SGHNT, CDR2 YYREEE (reference sequence). The CDR3 loop spans 13 amino acids. CDR3: CASSFPQGNEQYF. The DNA of the CDR3 is TGTGCCAGCAGCTTTCCCCAGGGAAACGAGCAGTACTTC.

This clone was observed a few times. This rearrangement joins TRBV14 to TRBJ2-1; D remains unclear. Germline CDR1 is SGHDN and CDR2 is FVKESK. This CDR3 region has 14 residues. V was clipped by 4 bases and J by 6 bases, with 13 bases between them. In DNA form, the CDR3 reads TGTGCCAGCAGCCCGGTCCAAACGAGCAATGAGCAGTTCTTC. Residues: CASSPVQTSNEQFF.

V and J are TRBV27 and TRBJ2-1; the D gene is possibly TRBD1 (6 bases). Germline lookup yields CDR1 MNHEY and CDR2 SMNVEV (reference sequence). The CDR3 covers 11 residues. V was cut by 4 bases and J by 10 bases, with 8 bases left in between. The CDR3 region has the DNA TGTGCCAGCAGTTCCGGGACAGAGCAGTTCTTC. This sequence encodes CASSSGTEQFF.

CDR3 region: CSVEAQLGQETQYF. CDR3 DNA sequence: TGCAGCGTTGAAGCACAATTGGGGCAAGAGACCCAGTACTTC. This chain uses TRBV29-1 with TRBJ2-5, with D unresolved. Looked up from germline, CDR1 is SQVTM and CDR2 is ANQGSEA. This CDR3 spans 14 amino acids. V lost 1 base and J lost 2, with 11 bases in between.

The chain uses TRBV28 and TRBJ2-7, with D perhaps TRBD1 (5 bases). Germline assignment: CDR1 MDHEN and CDR2 SYDVKM. The CDR3 is made up of 19 amino acids. Trimming shortened V by 1 base and J by 0 bases, and 22 bases separated the two germline ends. In DNA, the CDR3 is TGTGCCAGCAGTTTATCGGTTATCGAACAGGAGAAGGGCTCCTACGAGCAGTACTTC. This codes for CASSLSVIEQEKGSYEQYF.

The V gene is TRBV25-1, the J gene TRBJ2-6; 7 bases align to TRBD1. With 6 bases clipped from V and 3 bases from J, the junction kept 11 bases outside the gene matches. The CDR3 runs 17 residues. Looked up from germline, CDR1 is MGHDK and CDR2 is SYGVNS. CDR3 sequence (DNA): TGTGCCAGCAGCGCCGTGGGACAGAAGCTTGGGGCCAACGTCCTGACTTTC. Protein: CASSAVGQKLGANVLTF.

This chain links TRBV4-1 with TRBJ2-2; TRBD2 aligns across 11 bases. Germline V CDR1 and CDR2: MGHRA, YSYEKL. This CDR3 has 17 amino acids. V gave up 0 bases and J gave up 4 bases; unmatched junction bases: 4. The CDR3 sequence: CASSQELAGAPTGELFF. CDR3 sequence (DNA): TGCGCCAGCAGCCAAGAACTAGCGGGAGCACCCACCGGGGAGCTGTTTTTT.

The genes are TRBV6-1 and TRBJ1-3; D uncertain. Germline CDR1 MNHNS, CDR2 SASEGT. V gave up 2 bases and J gave up 4 bases, with 3 bases separating them. This CDR3 is 12 amino acids long. CDR3 bases: TGTGCCAGCAGTGAAATCGGAAACACCATATATTTT. As protein: CASSEIGNTIYF.

This chain connects TRBV5-4 to TRBJ2-7; no clear D. This CDR3 has 15 amino acids. Trimming took off 2 bases at V and 0 bases at J, with 12 bases between the two ends. CDR1 and CDR2 from the germline V gene are SGHNT and YYREEE (reference sequence). CDR3 region: CASSFPGTNSYEQYF. In DNA form, the CDR3 reads TGTGCCAGCAGCTTTCCCGGCACCAACTCCTACGAGCAGTACTTC.

This chain joins TRBV27 and TRBJ2-3, with 8 nucleotides matching TRBD2. V lost 2 bases and J lost 4; bases outside the gene matches: 11. This CDR3 is 17 amino acids long. The V gene's germline CDR1 is MNHEY and CDR2 SMNVEV (reference sequence). The CDR3 region is CASSLVYPGLVADTQYF. In nucleotides, the CDR3 is TGTGCCAGCAGTTTAGTCTATCCGGGACTAGTCGCAGATACGCAGTATTTT.

V and J are TRBV7-3 and TRBJ2-5, with 9 positions matching TRBD1. There are 14 residues in the CDR3. Trimming removed 5 bases from V and 4 bases from J; junction bases left unmatched: 5. CDR1 and CDR2 from the germline V gene are SGHTA and FQGTGA. CDR3 loop: CASSPDRGVETQYF. The CDR3 DNA sequence: TGTGCCAGCAGCCCCGACAGGGGGGTAGAGACCCAGTACTTC.

The CDR3 region is CASSQTSGINIQYF. The CDR3 nucleotides are TGCGCCAGCAGCCAAACTAGCGGGATCAACATTCAGTACTTC. V usage is TRBV4-1 and J usage is TRBJ2-4; 10 bases agree with TRBD2. Germline V gives CDR1 MGHRA, CDR2 YSYEKL. This CDR3 contains 14 residues. Unmatched junction bases numbered 2, after V lost 2 bases and J lost 7 bases.

This sequence joins TRBV5-1 and TRBJ2-2; D is uncertain. Germline CDR1 is SGHRS and CDR2 is YFSETQ. The CDR3 extends over 12 amino acids. V dropped 4 bases and J dropped 6 bases, with 7 bases sitting between them. CDR3 sequence: CASSPTAGELFF. DNA for the CDR3: TGCGCCAGCAGCCCAACAGCCGGGGAGCTGTTTTTT.

CDR3 bases: TGTGCCAGTAGTATAGGGGTAGCGGGAGCTCTCGAGCAGTACTTC. Its protein product is CASSIGVAGALEQYF. The V call is TRBV19, the J call TRBJ2-7, with TRBD2 matching 9 bases. Per germline, CDR1 LNHDA and CDR2 SQIVND (reference sequence). The CDR3 is 15 residues long. The J segment lost 6 bases and the V segment lost 1 base, leaving 7 bases of the junction unmatched. The full variable domain, completed using reference TRBV19 and TRBJ2-7, is DGGITQSPKYLFRKEGQNVTLSCEQNLNHDAMYWYRQDPGQGLRLIYYSQIVNDFQKGDIAEGYSVSREKKESFPLTVTSAQKNPTAFYLCASSIGVAGALEQYFGPGTRLTVT.

The chain uses TRBV5-6 and TRBJ2-3, with 8 bases fitting TRBD1. V shed 6 bases, J shed 3 bases, and the junction held 9 bases outside the gene matches. Germline-derived CDR1 and CDR2 are SGHDT and YYEEEE. The CDR3 length is 15 residues. CDR3 loop: CASTRQGPGTDTQYF. CDR3 sequence (DNA): TGTGCCAGCACGCGACAGGGGCCCGGGACAGATACGCAGTATTTT.

V is TRBV9 and J is TRBJ2-1; the match to TRBD2 covers 12 bases. The V and J ends lost 3 bases and 1 base, in that order; junction bases with no gene match: 2. The CDR3 runs 16 residues. Germline CDR1 SGDLS, CDR2 YYNGEE. The CDR3 reads CASSDLAGGSYNEQFF. The CDR3 region has the DNA TGTGCCAGCAGCGATCTAGCGGGAGGGTCCTACAATGAGCAGTTCTTC.

V and J are TRBV28 and TRBJ1-1, with D perhaps TRBD1 (5 bases). The CDR3 sequence is 16 residues long. V was cut by 3 bases and J by 0 bases, with 14 bases left in between. Per the germline V gene, CDR1 is MDHEN and CDR2 is SYDVKM. The CDR3 DNA is TGTGCCAGCAGTTTGCCCACAGGTACCATGAACACTGAAGCTTTCTTT. Encoded protein: CASSLPTGTMNTEAFF.

The chain carries TRBV5-6 and TRBJ2-1, with D possibly being TRBD2 (5 bases). Germline V gene sequence: CDR1 SGHDT, CDR2 YYEEEE. This CDR3 is 14 amino acids long. Trimming took off 4 bases at V and 7 bases at J, with 15 bases between the two ends. CDR3: CASSRGLSLNEQFF. The CDR3 bases are TGTGCCAGCAGCCGAGGACTTTCCTTAAATGAGCAGTTCTTC.

The chain combines TRBV14 with TRBJ2-5; unclear D gene. The CDR3 totals 15 residues. Deletions cut 1 base from V and 4 bases from J, with 13 bases between. Germline V gene data show CDR1 as SGHDN and CDR2 as FVKESK. The CDR3 here is CASSQVPPNRETQYF. The CDR3 region has the DNA TGTGCCAGCAGCCAAGTCCCCCCGAATCGAGAGACCCAGTACTTC.

This chain uses TRBV7-9 with TRBJ1-4; no clear D. Between the trimmed V and J ends, which lost 6 bases and 7 bases, there was a span of 15 bases. The CDR3 sequence is 14 residues long. Looked up from germline, CDR1 is SEHNR and CDR2 is FQNEAQ (reference sequence). The CDR3 DNA reads as TGTGCCAGCAGTTCAGACACCCTGGTTGAAAAACTGTTTTTT. Its protein is CASSSDTLVEKLFF.

This clone was recorded once. The chain links TRBV9 to TRBJ1-2; D uncertain. V was pared by 0 bases and J by 6 bases, with 12 bases between. The CDR3 spans 14 residues. Germline loops: CDR1 SGDLS, CDR2 YYNGEE. This CDR3 is CASSVDGIQDGYTF. The DNA for the CDR3 is TGTGCCAGCAGCGTAGATGGGATCCAGGATGGCTACACCTTC. The whole variable domain, remainder taken from reference TRBV9 and TRBJ1-2, is DSGVTQTPKHLITATGQRVTLRCSPRSGDLSVYWYQQSLDQGLQFLIQYYNGEERAKGNILERFSAQQFPDLHSELNLSSLELGDSALYFCASSVDGIQDGYTFGSGTRLTVV.